Sequencing of this T cell receptor beta chain was carried out in a study of T cell repertoires in cytomegalovirus infection. The wider study: Selected CMV epitopes included recently identified HLA-C-restricted ones as well as well-studied HLA-B-restricted ones. Shared public TCR beta signatures pointed to both CMV infection and a matching HLA type. Study-level results: Ex vivo responses were dominated by HLA-C-restricted CMV-specific TCR beta clonotypes. The study identified carriers of CMV plus the relevant HLA from cumulative public TCR beta family frequency.

Looked up from germline, CDR1 is SGHTA and CDR2 is FQGNSA. Unmatched junction bases numbered 6, after V lost 5 bases and J lost 4 bases. This CDR3 spans 14 amino acids. TCRdb fed the reads into MiXCR, producing one record per CDR3 protein. The sample records about 330,000 distinct CDR3 sequences, about 34% being singletons. Comments on this clonotype: Its antigen is not known.

The rearrangement joins TRBV7-2 to TRBJ1-2; TRBD1 matches 8 bases. This receptor was identified in a human donor in good health (CMV status not recorded). Some clones in this sample may be carry-over from other donors' samples. Sequenced here: cultured PBMCs, sampled from culture after CMV antigen stimulation. The CDR3 is CASSNRQGTYGYTF. The CDR3 DNA reads as TGTGCCAGCAGCAATCGACAGGGGACCTATGGCTACACCTTC.